These T cell receptor beta chains were read from a single sample in a study of regulatory dendritic cells for organ transplantation. These receptors' antigens are unknown. Profiled with immunoSEQ multiplex PCR; TCRdb holds only in-frame clones, not every one. The sample shows about 17,000 clones, around 85% of them seen only once. Sequenced: memory CD4+ T cells from blood cultured with regulatory dendritic cells. These receptors all stem from a human donor in good health. Each CDR3 is given with its conserved first and last residue. Fields, in order: clone size, J gene, V gene, D gene, CDR3 protein, CDR3 DNA. The D gene is left open where the match is weak. Size is omitted from some rows. Given values are once, few, many or a class for expanded clones.

NA,TRBJ2-5,TRBV6-6,NA,CASSYFGGQETQYF,TGTGCCAGCAGTTATTTTGGCGGGCAAGAGACCCAGTACTTC
NA,TRBJ1-5,TRBV5-8,NA,CASSFPGVLEGIYQPQHF,TGTGCCAGCAGCTTTCCAGGGGTATTGGAAGGGATATATCAGCCCCAGCATTTT
NA,TRBJ2-7,TRBV21-1,NA,CASVQGSRPYEQYF,TGTGCCAGCGTACAGGGTAGCAGGCCCTACGAGCAGTACTTC
NA,TRBJ2-3,TRBV2,TRBD2,CASRGLAGVADTQYF,TGTGCCAGCAGGGGACTAGCGGGAGTTGCAGATACGCAGTATTTT
NA,TRBJ1-5,TRBV19,TRBD1,CASSSGQGAYQPQHF,TGTGCCAGTAGTTCCGGACAGGGGGCATATCAGCCCCAGCATTTT
NA,TRBJ1-1,TRBV4-1,NA,CASSQEGYLEAFF,TGCGCCAGCAGCCAAGAGGGCTACCTTGAAGCTTTCTTT
NA,TRBJ2-5,TRBV5-8,NA,CASSLNYQETQYF,TGTGCCAGCAGCTTGAACTACCAAGAGACCCAGTACTTC
NA,TRBJ2-2,TRBV10-1,NA,CASSDITGELFF,TGCGCCAGCAGTGATATCACCGGGGAGCTGTTTTTT
NA,TRBJ1-5,TRBV19,NA,CASSDIFTQPQHF,TGTGCCAGTAGCGACATCTTCACACAGCCCCAGCATTTT
NA,TRBJ2-6,TRBV12-5,TRBD1,CASGLDRGSGANVLTF,TGTGCTAGTGGTTTGGACAGGGGGTCTGGGGCCAACGTCCTGACTTTC
NA,TRBJ2-7,TRBV5-1,NA,CASSLVAHEQYF,TGCGCCAGCAGCTTGGTGGCCCACGAGCAGTACTTC
NA,TRBJ2-2,TRBV19,TRBD2,CASSFTRGDTGELFF,TGTGCCAGTAGTTTTACTCGGGGGGACACCGGGGAGCTGTTTTTT
NA,TRBJ1-2,TRBV19,TRBD1,CASAYRGPYGYTF,TGTGCCAGTGCTTACAGGGGACCATATGGCTACACCTTC
few,TRBJ1-6,TRBV11-2,NA,CASSLGSPPLHF,TGTGCCAGCAGCTTAGGGTCCCCACCCCTCCACTTT
NA,TRBJ2-1,TRBV29-1,TRBD2,CSVEVAGGYNEQFF,TGCAGCGTTGAAGTTGCGGGAGGGTACAATGAGCAGTTCTTC
few,TRBJ1-1,TRBV7-2,NA,CASSFSSTILNTEAFF,TGTGCCAGCAGCTTCAGTTCGACGATTTTGAACACTGAAGCTTTCTTT
NA,TRBJ2-2,TRBV30,NA,CAWSQVYLNGELFF,TGTGCCTGGAGCCAGGTCTATTTAAACGGGGAGCTGTTTTTT
NA,TRBJ2-1,TRBV12-2,NA,CASRLQGSYNEQFF,TGTGCAAGTCGCTTACAGGGTTCCTACAATGAGCAGTTCTTC
NA,TRBJ2-3,TRBV19,NA,CASRTGSRTDTQYF,TGTGCCAGCAGAACAGGGTCGAGGACAGATACGCAGTATTTT
few,TRBJ2-2,TRBV7-3,NA,CASSPGWGPVGELFF,TGTGCCAGCAGCCCCGGGTGGGGGCCTGTCGGGGAGCTGTTTTTT
NA,TRBJ1-5,TRBV19,NA,CASGKTDPQHF,TGTGCCAGTGGGAAGACGGACCCCCAGCATTTT
NA,TRBJ1-6,TRBV10-2,NA,CASITDGGSPLHF,TGCGCCAGTATCACCGATGGAGGATCACCCCTCCACTTT
NA,TRBJ2-7,TRBV6-5,TRBD1,CATRDRGPYEQYF,TGTGCCACCCGGGACAGGGGCCCCTACGAGCAGTACTTC
NA,TRBJ2-1,TRBV4-3,TRBD2,CASSQDRAGATYNEQFF,TGCGCCAGCAGCCAAGATCGAGCGGGAGCTACCTACAATGAGCAGTTCTTC
NA,TRBJ2-7,TRBV4-3,NA,CASSQDRAQGGHEQYF,TGCGCCAGCAGCCAAGACCGCGCCCAAGGAGGTCACGAGCAGTACTTC
NA,TRBJ2-4,TRBV6-6,NA,CASSYSGRGNIQYF,TGTGCCAGCAGTTACTCGGGTCGGGGAAACATTCAGTACTTC
NA,TRBJ2-3,TRBV5-1,NA,CASSLAGVRTDTQYF,TGCGCCAGCAGCTTGGCGGGGGTCCGCACAGATACGCAGTATTTT
once,TRBJ2-7,TRBV30,NA,CAWSARGEQYF,TGTGCCTGGAGTGCAAGGGGCGAGCAGTACTTC
NA,TRBJ2-7,TRBV2,NA,CASSEQGEYYEQYF,TGTGCCAGCAGTGAGCAGGGAGAATACTACGAGCAGTACTTC
NA,TRBJ2-5,TRBV2,TRBD1,CASRGDRASIMAQYF,TGTGCCAGCAGAGGGGACAGGGCTAGCATCATGGCCCAGTACTTC
NA,TRBJ1-6,TRBV6-5,NA,CASSYTRDADSPLHF,TGTGCCAGCAGTTACACCCGGGACGCTGATTCACCCCTCCACTTT
NA,TRBJ2-3,TRBV20-1,NA,CSASVEDTQYF,TGCAGTGCTAGTGTCGAAGATACGCAGTATTTT
NA,TRBJ1-2,TRBV5-1,NA,CASSPEGRTTVLGYTF,TGCGCCAGCAGCCCTGAGGGACGGACCACCGTACTTGGCTACACCTTC
NA,TRBJ2-7,TRBV2,TRBD2,CASKAGAYSYEQYF,TGTGCCAGCAAAGCGGGGGCCTACTCCTACGAGCAGTACTTC
few,TRBJ2-7,TRBV28,TRBD1,CASSTDRGREQYF,TGTGCCAGCAGTACGGACAGGGGCCGCGAGCAGTACTTC
NA,TRBJ1-2,TRBV29-1,NA,CSVPDRNYGYTF,TGCAGCGTGCCTGACAGGAACTATGGCTACACCTTC
NA,TRBJ1-4,TRBV15,NA,CATSRRANEKLFF,TGTGCCACCAGCCGACGGGCTAATGAAAAACTGTTTTTT
NA,TRBJ2-3,TRBV11-3,NA,CASSPRSTDTDTQYF,TGTGCCAGCAGCCCCCGATCGACAGATACAGATACGCAGTATTTT
NA,TRBJ2-3,TRBV6-1,NA,CASSPQGGGADTQYF,TGTGCCAGCAGTCCGCAGGGGGGCGGGGCAGATACGCAGTATTTT
few,TRBJ1-6,TRBV19,NA,CASSIAGRRTNSPLHF,TGTGCCAGTAGTATAGCAGGCAGACGCACAAATTCACCCCTCCACTTT
NA,TRBJ1-3,TRBV28,NA,CASSWGGTGNTIYF,TGTGCCAGCAGTTGGGGCGGTACTGGAAACACCATATATTTT
NA,TRBJ1-5,TRBV7-8,TRBD1,CASSYQGGQPQHF,TGTGCCAGCAGCTACCAGGGGGGTCAGCCCCAGCATTTT
NA,TRBJ2-4,TRBV7-3,TRBD2,CASSPSGGPGKNIQYF,TGTGCCAGCAGCCCCTCGGGGGGGCCGGGCAAAAACATTCAGTACTTC
medium-sized,TRBJ2-7,TRBV30,TRBD1,CAWRTGYEQYF,TGTGCCTGGAGGACAGGGTACGAGCAGTACTTC
NA,TRBJ2-1,TRBV5-1,NA,CASSLAFAGNEQFF,TGCGCCAGCAGCTTGGCGTTCGCAGGGAATGAGCAGTTCTTC
NA,TRBJ2-1,TRBV10-3,TRBD1,CAIGQGSYNEQFF,TGTGCCATCGGACAGGGGTCTTACAATGAGCAGTTCTTC
NA,TRBJ2-4,TRBV9,NA,CASSVDRENIQYF,TGTGCCAGCAGCGTAGACAGGGAAAACATTCAGTACTTC
NA,TRBJ2-1,TRBV7-2,NA,CASSLVVGVSSYNEQFF,TGTGCCAGCAGCTTAGTAGTAGGGGTCAGCTCCTACAATGAGCAGTTCTTC
NA,TRBJ2-1,TRBV19,NA,CASSIALGSRREFF,TGTGCCAGTAGTATAGCCCTAGGGTCTCGCAGGGAGTTCTTC
NA,TRBJ1-6,TRBV7-6,NA,CASSLGGRGNSPLHF,TGTGCCAGCAGCTTAGGAGGTAGGGGGAATTCACCCCTCCACTTT
NA,TRBJ2-2,TRBV4-2,TRBD2,CASSQEWETSGRTGELFF,TGTGCCAGCAGCCAAGAATGGGAGACTAGCGGGAGGACCGGGGAGCTGTTTTTT
few,TRBJ2-7,TRBV6-1,NA,CASRKGPREADEQYF,TGTGCCAGCAGGAAGGGCCCAAGGGAGGCGGACGAGCAGTACTTC
once,TRBJ1-1,TRBV19,NA,CASSIMASGVGTEAFF,TGTGCCAGTAGTATCATGGCTTCCGGGGTGGGCACTGAAGCTTTCTTT
NA,TRBJ1-2,TRBV4-1,NA,CASSQDEGRVKSYTF,TGCGCCAGCAGCCAAGATGAAGGACGGGTCAAGAGCTACACCTTC
NA,TRBJ2-6,TRBV5-6,NA,CASSPLSSGANVLTF,TGTGCCAGCAGTCCCTTGAGCTCTGGGGCCAACGTCCTGACTTTC